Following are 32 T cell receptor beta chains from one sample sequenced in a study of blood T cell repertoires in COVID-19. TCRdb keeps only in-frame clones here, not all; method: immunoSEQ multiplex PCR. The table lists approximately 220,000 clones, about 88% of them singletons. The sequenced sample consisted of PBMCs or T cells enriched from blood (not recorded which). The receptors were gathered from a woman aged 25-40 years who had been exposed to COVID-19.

CDR3 in amino acids: CASSREADTEAFF. For the CDR3, the DNA is TGTGCCAGCAGCAGGGAGGCGGACACTGAAGCTTTCTTT. This rearrangement joins TRBV6-4 to TRBJ1-1; D might be TRBD1 (5 bases). The CDR3 is made up of 13 amino acids. With 6 bases removed from V and 3 bases from J, the gap between germline ends came to 11 bases. Germline V gene sequence: CDR1 MRHNA, CDR2 SNTAGT.

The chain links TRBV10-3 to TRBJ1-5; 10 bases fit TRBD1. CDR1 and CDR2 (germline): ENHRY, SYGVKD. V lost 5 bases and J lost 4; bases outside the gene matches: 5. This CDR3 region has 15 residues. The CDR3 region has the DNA TGTGCCATCAGTTCGGGACAGGGGTTGAATCAGCCCCAGCATTTT. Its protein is CAISSGQGLNQPQHF.

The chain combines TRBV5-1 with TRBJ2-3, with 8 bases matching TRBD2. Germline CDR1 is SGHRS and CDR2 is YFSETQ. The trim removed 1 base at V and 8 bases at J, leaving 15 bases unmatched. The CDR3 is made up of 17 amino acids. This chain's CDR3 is CASSLSGGAAGGSTQYF. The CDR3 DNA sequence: TGCGCCAGCAGCTTGTCTGGAGGGGCGGCGGGGGGTTCTACGCAGTATTTT.

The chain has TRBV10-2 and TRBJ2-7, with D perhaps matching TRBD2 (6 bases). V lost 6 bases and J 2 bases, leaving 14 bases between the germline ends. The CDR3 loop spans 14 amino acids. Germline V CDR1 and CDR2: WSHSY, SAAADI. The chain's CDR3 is CASRDSGRPYEQYF. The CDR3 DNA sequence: TGCGCCAGCAGGGATAGCGGTAGGCCCTACGAGCAGTACTTC.

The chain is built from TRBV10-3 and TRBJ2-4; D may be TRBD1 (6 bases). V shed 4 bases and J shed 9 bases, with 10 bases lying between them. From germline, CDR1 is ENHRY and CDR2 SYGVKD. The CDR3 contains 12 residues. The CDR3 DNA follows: TGTGCCATCAGTGTGGACAGAGGCATTCAGTACTTC. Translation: CAISVDRGIQYF.

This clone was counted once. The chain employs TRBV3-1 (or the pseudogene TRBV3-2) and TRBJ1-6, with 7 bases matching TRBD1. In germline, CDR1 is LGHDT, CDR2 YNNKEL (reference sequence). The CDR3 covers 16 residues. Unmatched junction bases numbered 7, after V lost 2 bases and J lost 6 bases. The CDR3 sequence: CASSQPLQGPNSPLHF. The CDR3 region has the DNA TGTGCCAGCAGCCAACCGCTACAGGGGCCTAATTCACCCCTCCACTTT.

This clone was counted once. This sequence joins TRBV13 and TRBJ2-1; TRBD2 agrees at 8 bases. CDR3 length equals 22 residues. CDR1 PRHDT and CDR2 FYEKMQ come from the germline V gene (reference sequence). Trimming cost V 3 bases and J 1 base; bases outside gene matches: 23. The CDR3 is CASSFGQWGPRGGLPSYNEQFF. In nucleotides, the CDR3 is TGTGCCAGCAGCTTTGGACAGTGGGGACCCCGCGGGGGGCTACCTTCCTACAATGAGCAGTTCTTC.

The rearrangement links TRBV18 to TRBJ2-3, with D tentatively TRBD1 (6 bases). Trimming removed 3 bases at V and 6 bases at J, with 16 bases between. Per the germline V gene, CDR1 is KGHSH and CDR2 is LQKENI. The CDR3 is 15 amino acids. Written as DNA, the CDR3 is TGTGCCAGCTCACCCCCTCTCCTAACAGGGGATACGCAGTATTTT. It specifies CASSPPLLTGDTQYF. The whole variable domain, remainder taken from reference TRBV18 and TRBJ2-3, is NAGVMQNPRHLVRRRGQEARLRCSPMKGHSHVYWYRQLPEEGLKFMVYLQKENIIDESGMPKERFSAEFPKEGPSILRIQQVVRGDSAAYFCASSPPLLTGDTQYFGPGTRLTVL.

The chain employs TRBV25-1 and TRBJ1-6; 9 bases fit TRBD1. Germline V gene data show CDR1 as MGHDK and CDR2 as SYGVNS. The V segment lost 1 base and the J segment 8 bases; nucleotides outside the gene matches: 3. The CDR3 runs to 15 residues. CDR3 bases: TGTGCCAGCAGTGAATTTCGGGACAGGGATTCACCCCTCCACTTT. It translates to CASSEFRDRDSPLHF.

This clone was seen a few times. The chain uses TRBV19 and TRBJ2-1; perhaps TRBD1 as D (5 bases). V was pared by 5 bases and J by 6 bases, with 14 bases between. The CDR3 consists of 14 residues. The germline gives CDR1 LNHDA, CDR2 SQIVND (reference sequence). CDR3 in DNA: TGTGCCAGTAGTCTTCAGGGAACGGCCAATGAGCAGTTCTTC. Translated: CASSLQGTANEQFF.

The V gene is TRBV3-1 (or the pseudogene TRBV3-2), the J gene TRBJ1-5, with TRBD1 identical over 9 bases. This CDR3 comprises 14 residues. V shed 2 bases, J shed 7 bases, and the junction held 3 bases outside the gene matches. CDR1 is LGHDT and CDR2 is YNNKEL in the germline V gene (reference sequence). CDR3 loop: CASSQQQGAQPQHF. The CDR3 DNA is TGTGCCAGCAGCCAACAACAGGGGGCCCAGCCCCAGCATTTT.

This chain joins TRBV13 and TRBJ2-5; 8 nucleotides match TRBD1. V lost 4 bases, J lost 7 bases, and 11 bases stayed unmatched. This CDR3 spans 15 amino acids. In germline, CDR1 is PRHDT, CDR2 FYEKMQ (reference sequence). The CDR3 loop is CASSSDRAPGVTQYF. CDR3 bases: TGTGCCAGCAGCTCGGACAGGGCCCCGGGGGTGACCCAGTACTTC.

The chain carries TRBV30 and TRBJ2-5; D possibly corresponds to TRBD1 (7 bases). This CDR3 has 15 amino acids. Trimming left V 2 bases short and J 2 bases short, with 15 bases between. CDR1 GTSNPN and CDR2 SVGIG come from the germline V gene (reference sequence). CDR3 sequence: CAWSRAGGIQETQYF. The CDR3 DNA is TGTGCCTGGAGTAGAGCAGGGGGGATACAAGAGACCCAGTACTTC.

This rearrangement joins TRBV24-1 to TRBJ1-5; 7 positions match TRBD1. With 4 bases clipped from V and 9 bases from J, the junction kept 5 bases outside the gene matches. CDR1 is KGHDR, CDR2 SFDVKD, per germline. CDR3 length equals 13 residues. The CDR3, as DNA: TGTGCCACCAGTGAACGGGACAGCAGGCCCCAGCATTTT. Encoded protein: CATSERDSRPQHF.

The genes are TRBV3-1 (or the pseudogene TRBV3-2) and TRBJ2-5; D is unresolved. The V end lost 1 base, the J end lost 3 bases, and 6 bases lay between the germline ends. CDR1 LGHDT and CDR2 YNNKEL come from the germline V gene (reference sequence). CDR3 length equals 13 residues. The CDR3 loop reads CASSQGREETQYF. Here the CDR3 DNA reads TGTGCCAGCAGCCAAGGACGGGAAGAGACCCAGTACTTC.

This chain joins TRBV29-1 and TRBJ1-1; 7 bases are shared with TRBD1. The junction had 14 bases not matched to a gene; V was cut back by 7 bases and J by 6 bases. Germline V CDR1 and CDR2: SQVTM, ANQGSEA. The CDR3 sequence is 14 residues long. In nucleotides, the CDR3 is TGCAGCGCCCATATAAGAGACAGGGCGCCTGAAGCTTTCTTT. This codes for CSAHIRDRAPEAFF.

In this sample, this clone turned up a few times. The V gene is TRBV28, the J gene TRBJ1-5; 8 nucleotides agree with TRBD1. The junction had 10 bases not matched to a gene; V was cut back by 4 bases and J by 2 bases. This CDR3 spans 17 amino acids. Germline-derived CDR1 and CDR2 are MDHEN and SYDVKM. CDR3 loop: CASSSGQGGVGNQPQHF. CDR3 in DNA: TGTGCCAGCAGTTCCGGACAGGGAGGAGTGGGCAATCAGCCCCAGCATTTT.

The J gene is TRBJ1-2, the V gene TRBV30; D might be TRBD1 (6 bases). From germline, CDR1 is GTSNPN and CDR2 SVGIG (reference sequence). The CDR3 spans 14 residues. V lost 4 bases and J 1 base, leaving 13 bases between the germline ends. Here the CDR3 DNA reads TGTGCCTGGACCCACGACAGGAATAACTATGGCTACACCTTC. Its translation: CAWTHDRNNYGYTF.

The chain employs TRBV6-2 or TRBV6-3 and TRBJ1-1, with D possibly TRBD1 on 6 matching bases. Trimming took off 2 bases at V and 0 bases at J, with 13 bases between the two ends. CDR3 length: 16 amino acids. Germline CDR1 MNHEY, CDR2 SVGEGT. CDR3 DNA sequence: TGTGCCAGCAGTTACACCCCACAGGGCCTGAACACTGAAGCTTTCTTT. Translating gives CASSYTPQGLNTEAFF.

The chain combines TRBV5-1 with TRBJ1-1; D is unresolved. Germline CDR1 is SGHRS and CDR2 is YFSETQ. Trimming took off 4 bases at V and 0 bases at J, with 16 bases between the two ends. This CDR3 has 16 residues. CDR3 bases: TGCGCCAGCAGCCCGGGGTCGGGAGGGTTGAACACTGAAGCTTTCTTT. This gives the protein CASSPGSGGLNTEAFF.

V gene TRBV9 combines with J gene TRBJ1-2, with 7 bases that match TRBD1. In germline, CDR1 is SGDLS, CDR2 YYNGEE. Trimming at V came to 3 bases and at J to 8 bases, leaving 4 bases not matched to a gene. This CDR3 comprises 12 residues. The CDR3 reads CASSADRVGYTF. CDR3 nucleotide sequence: TGTGCCAGCAGCGCCGACAGGGTCGGCTACACCTTC.

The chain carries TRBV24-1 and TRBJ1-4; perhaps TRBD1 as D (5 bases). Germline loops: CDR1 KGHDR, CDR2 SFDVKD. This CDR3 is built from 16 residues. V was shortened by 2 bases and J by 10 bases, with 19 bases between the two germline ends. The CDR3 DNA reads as TGTGCCACCAGTGATTCTCCGGGCCCAGGGTCGGGAAAACTGTTTTTT. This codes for CATSDSPGPGSGKLFF.

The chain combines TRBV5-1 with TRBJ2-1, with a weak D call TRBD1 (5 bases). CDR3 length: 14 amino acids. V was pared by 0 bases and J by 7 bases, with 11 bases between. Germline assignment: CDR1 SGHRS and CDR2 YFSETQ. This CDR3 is CASSLAWAGNEQFF. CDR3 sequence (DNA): TGCGCCAGCAGCTTGGCCTGGGCAGGGAATGAGCAGTTCTTC.

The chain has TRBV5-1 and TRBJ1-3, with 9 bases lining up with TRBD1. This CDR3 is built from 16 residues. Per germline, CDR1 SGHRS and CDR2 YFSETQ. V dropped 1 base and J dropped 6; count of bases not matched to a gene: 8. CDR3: CASSLTTGGLVNTIYF. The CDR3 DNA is TGCGCCAGCAGCTTGACTACAGGGGGCCTGGTAAACACCATATATTTT.

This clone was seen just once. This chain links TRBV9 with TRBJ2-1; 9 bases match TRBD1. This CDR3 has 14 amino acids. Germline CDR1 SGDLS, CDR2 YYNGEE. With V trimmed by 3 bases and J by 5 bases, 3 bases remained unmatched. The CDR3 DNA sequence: TGTGCCAGCAGCGCCCGACAGGGGGACAATGAGCAGTTCTTC. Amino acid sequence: CASSARQGDNEQFF.

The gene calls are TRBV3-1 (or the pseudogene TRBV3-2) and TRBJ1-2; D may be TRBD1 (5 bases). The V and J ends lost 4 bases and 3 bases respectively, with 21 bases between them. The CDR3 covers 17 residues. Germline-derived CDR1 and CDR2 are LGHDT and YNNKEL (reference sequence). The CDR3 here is CASSLNGHPKGDYGYTF. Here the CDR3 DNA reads TGTGCCAGCAGCCTAAACGGACATCCAAAAGGCGACTATGGCTACACCTTC.

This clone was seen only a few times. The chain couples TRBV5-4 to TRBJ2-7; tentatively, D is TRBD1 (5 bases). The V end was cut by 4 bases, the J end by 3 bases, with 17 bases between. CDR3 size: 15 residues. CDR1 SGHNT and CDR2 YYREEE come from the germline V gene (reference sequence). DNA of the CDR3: TGTGCCAGCAGCGAAACCAGGGAACGAGACTACGAGCAGTACTTC. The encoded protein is CASSETRERDYEQYF.

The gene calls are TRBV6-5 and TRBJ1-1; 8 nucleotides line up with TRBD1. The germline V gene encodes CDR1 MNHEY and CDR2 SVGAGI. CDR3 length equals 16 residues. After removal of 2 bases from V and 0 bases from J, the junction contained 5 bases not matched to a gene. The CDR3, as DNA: TGTGCCAGCAGTTACCCCAGGACAGGGATGAACACTGAAGCTTTCTTT. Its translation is CASSYPRTGMNTEAFF.

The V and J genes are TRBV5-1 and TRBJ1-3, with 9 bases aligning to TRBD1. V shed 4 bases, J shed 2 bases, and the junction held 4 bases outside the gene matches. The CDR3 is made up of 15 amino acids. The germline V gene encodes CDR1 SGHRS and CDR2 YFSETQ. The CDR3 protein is CASSRTGGTGNTIYF. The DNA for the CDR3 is TGCGCCAGCAGCAGAACAGGGGGCACTGGAAACACCATATATTTT.

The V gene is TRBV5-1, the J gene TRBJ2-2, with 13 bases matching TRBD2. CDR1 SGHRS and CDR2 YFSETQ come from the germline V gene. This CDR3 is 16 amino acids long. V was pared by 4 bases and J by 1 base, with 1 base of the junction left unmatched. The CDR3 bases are TGCGCCAGCAGCAGGACTAGCGGGGGGAACACCGGGGAGCTGTTTTTT. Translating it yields CASSRTSGGNTGELFF.

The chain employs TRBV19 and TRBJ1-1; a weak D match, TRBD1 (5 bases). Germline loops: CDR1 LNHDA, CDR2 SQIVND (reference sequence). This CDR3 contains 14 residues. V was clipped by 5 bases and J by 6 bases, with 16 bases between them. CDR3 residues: CASSHPQGVPEAFF. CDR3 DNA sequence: TGTGCCAGTAGTCACCCCCAGGGTGTCCCTGAAGCTTTCTTT.

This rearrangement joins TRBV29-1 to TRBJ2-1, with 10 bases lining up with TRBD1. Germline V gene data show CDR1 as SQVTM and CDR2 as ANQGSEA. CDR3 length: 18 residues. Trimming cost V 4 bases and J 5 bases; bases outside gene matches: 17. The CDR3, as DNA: TGCAGCGTTGGGGCGGCGACAGGGGGCTTCAGGCTAAACAATGAGCAGTTCTTC. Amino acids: CSVGAATGGFRLNNEQFF.